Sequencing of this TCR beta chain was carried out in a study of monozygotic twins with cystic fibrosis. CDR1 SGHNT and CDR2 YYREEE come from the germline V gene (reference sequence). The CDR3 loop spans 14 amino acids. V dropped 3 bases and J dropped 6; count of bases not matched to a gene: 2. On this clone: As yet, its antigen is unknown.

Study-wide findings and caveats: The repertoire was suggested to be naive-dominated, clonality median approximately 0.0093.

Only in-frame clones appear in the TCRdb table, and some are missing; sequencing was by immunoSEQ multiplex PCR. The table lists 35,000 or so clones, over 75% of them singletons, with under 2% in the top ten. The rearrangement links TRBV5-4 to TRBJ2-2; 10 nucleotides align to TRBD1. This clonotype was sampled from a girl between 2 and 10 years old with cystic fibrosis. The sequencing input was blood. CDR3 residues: CASSWDRGAGELFF. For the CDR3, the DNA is TGTGCCAGCAGCTGGGACAGGGGAGCCGGGGAGCTGTTTTTT.